This T cell receptor (beta chain) was sequenced during a study of shared clonotypes between healthy human individuals. The authors loaded approximately 220 ng DNA, 25,000 to 30,000 T cell genomes, into sorted-subset replicate PCRs. Data came from immunoSEQ multiplex PCR; TCRdb stores just in-frame clones and leaves some out. Counted here are around 2.5 million clones, roughly 93% occurring once; the ten biggest clones make up approximately 0.35%. Germline trimming cut 5 bases from V and 5 bases from J; bases unmatched to any gene: 13. This CDR3 is built from 16 residues. Germline values: CDR1 SGHTA, CDR2 FQGNSA.

This TCR was sampled from a man younger than 35 in good health. Some clones in this sample may be carry-over from other donors' samples. The V call is TRBV7-2, the J call TRBJ2-3, with 7 bases aligning to TRBD2. The sample was naive CD4+ T cells from PBMCs. Subset denoted: CD45RA+ positively selected. The CDR3 DNA reads TGTGCCAGCAGCCCAGAACGGGGAGGGCTTAGAGATACGCAGTATTTT. It yields the protein CASSPERGGLRDTQYF.